The subject of this entry is one T cell receptor (beta chain). Receiving focal radiation plus CTLA-4 blockade with ipilimumab were patients who had chemo-refractory metastatic non-small-cell lung cancer. The source of the sample is a study of radiotherapy plus CTLA-4 blockade in lung cancer. Study in general: Objective responses arose in approximately 17% of patients, and around 30% experienced disease control.

Germline values: CDR1 SGDLS, CDR2 YYNGEE. The CDR3 sequence is 14 residues long. The V end lost 0 bases, the J end lost 3 bases, and 6 bases lay between the germline ends. Assay: immunoSEQ multiplex PCR; the TCRdb copy retains only in-frame clones and omits some. The sample consists of 30,000 to 45,000 clones, roughly 72% of them appearing once. The input for sequencing was peripheral blood, taken from a patient treated with radiotherapy plus ipilimumab. This TCR came from a human donor with non-small cell lung cancer who had stable disease on radiotherapy plus ipilimumab. The rearrangement joins TRBV9 to TRBJ2-2; the D gene is possibly TRBD2 (6 bases). The CDR3 bases are TGTGCCAGCAGCGTAGCGGGGGACACCGGGGAGCTGTTTTTT. Translating it yields CASSVAGDTGELFF. The entire variable domain, with the rest obtained from reference TRBV9 and TRBJ2-2, is as follows: DSGVTQTPKHLITATGQRVTLRCSPRSGDLSVYWYQQSLDQGLQFLIQYYNGEERAKGNILERFSAQQFPDLHSELNLSSLELGDSALYFCASSVAGDTGELFFGEGSRLTVL.